The next 26 T cell receptor beta chains were all read from a single sample in a study of OX40 agonist ivuxolimab in advanced cancers. The method was immunoSEQ multiplex PCR; TCRdb's version includes in-frame clones alone and lacks a portion of them. The data show tens of thousands of clones, 80% seen once. Here the sequenced sample was CD4+ or CD8+ T cells sorted from blood, taken in a trial of the OX40 agonist ivuxolimab. Receptor source: an adult with an advanced solid tumor such as melanoma, head and neck, liver or kidney cancer.

CDR3 bases: TGTGCCAGCAGTTCCCACCTCACGACCGACAACTATGGCTACACCTTC. This codes for CASSSHLTTDNYGYTF. The chain carries TRBV27 and TRBJ1-2; no clear D gene. Between the trimmed V and J ends, which lost 4 bases and 2 bases, there was a span of 17 bases. CDR3 length: 16 amino acids. CDR1 and CDR2 from the germline V gene are MNHEY and SMNVEV (reference sequence).

V is TRBV11-3 and J is TRBJ2-1; D remains ambiguous. The CDR3 has 14 residues. The germline V gene has CDR1 SGHNT and CDR2 YENEEA. Trimming cost V 5 bases and J 4 bases, with 12 bases left between them. The CDR3 region has the DNA TGTGCCAGCAGCCCCTCGACGGAGTACAATGAGCAGTTCTTC. Amino acid sequence: CASSPSTEYNEQFF.

CDR3 nucleotide sequence: TGTGCCAGCAGCCAGCACCGACTAGCGGGAGGCAATGAGCAGTTCTTC. As protein: CASSQHRLAGGNEQFF. The chain uses TRBV7-3 and TRBJ2-1; 13 nucleotides match TRBD2. CDR3 length equals 16 residues. Unmatched junction bases numbered 7, after V lost 5 bases and J lost 6 bases. CDR1 and CDR2 (germline): SGHTA, FQGTGA.

The rearrangement joins TRBV18 to TRBJ1-3, with D perhaps matching TRBD1 (5 bases). CDR1 is KGHSH, CDR2 LQKENI, per germline. The V end was cut by 8 bases, the J end by 3 bases, with 8 bases between. The CDR3 covers 12 residues. CDR3 sequence: CASKGDGNTIYF. The CDR3 DNA reads TGTGCCAGCAAAGGGGATGGAAACACCATATATTTT.

V and J are TRBV7-3 and TRBJ2-2, with 7 bases lining up with TRBD1. The CDR3 consists of 17 residues. Germline V CDR1 and CDR2: SGHTA, FQGTGA. Trimming cost V 5 bases and J 5 bases; bases outside gene matches: 14. The CDR3 protein is CASSDPPGGIRTGELFF. For the CDR3, the DNA is TGTGCCAGCAGCGACCCACCAGGGGGAATTCGGACCGGGGAGCTGTTTTTT.

This clone was counted a few times. The J gene is TRBJ1-2, the V gene TRBV5-1, with D hard to call. This CDR3 region has 13 residues. The germline gives CDR1 SGHRS, CDR2 YFSETQ. The germline V and J ends were trimmed by 0 bases and 8 bases, with 11 bases remaining between them. The CDR3 DNA is TGCGCCAGCAGCTTGGAGGCGAATGCGGGCTACACCTTC. It codes for CASSLEANAGYTF. Together with reference TRBV5-1 and TRBJ1-2, the CDR3 gives the full variable domain: KAGVTQTPRYLIKTRGQQVTLSCSPISGHRSVSWYQQTPGQGLQFLFEYFSETQRNKGNFPGRFSGRQFSNSRSEMNVSTLELGDSALYLCASSLEANAGYTFGSGTRLTVV.

There are a few counts of this clone. This chain links TRBV9 with TRBJ2-4, with D maybe TRBD1 (6 bases). V was cut by 2 bases and J by 5 bases, with 14 bases left in between. This CDR3 region has 15 residues. CDR1 and CDR2 from the germline V gene are SGDLS and YYNGEE. CDR3 residues: CASSVSGTPENIQYF. DNA of the CDR3: TGTGCCAGCAGCGTTTCCGGGACACCAGAAAACATTCAGTACTTC.

This chain joins TRBV5-6 and TRBJ2-1, with D possibly TRBD1 on 5 matching bases. CDR1 is SGHDT and CDR2 is YYEEEE in the germline V gene. The CDR3 runs 12 residues. Trimming left V 2 bases short and J 5 bases short, with 5 bases between. In DNA, the CDR3 is TGTGCCAGCAGCTTACAGGACAATGAGCAGTTCTTC. Translation gives CASSLQDNEQFF. The full variable domain, its missing parts supplied by reference TRBV5-6 and TRBJ2-1, is DAGVTQSPTHLIKTRGQQVTLRCSPKSGHDTVSWYQQALGQGPQFIFQYYEEEERQRGNFPDRFSGHQFPNYSSELNVNALLLGDSALYLCASSLQDNEQFFGPGTRLTVL.

This clone was found a few times. The gene calls are TRBV5-5 and TRBJ1-2; D perhaps matches TRBD1 (6 bases). The V gene lost 6 bases and the J gene lost 4 bases, with 16 bases spanning the gap. CDR1 is SGHKS and CDR2 is YYEKEE in the germline V gene (reference sequence). This CDR3 contains 14 residues. The CDR3, as DNA: TGTGCCAGCAACTCCGCGGGGGGGCTCTATGGCTACACCTTC. It translates to CASNSAGGLYGYTF. The full variable domain, its missing parts supplied by reference TRBV5-5 and TRBJ1-2, is DAGVTQSPTHLIKTRGQQVTLRCSPISGHKSVSWYQQVLGQGPQFIFQYYEKEERGRGNFPDRFSARQFPNYSSELNVNALLLGDSALYLCASNSAGGLYGYTFGSGTRLTVV.

To note about this clone: One end of the junction does not line up with germline, which may come from a read error. This sequence joins TRBV5-4 and TRBJ2-3; 7 positions match TRBD1. This CDR3 spans 15 amino acids. Germline CDR1 is SGHNT and CDR2 is YYREEE (reference sequence). The CDR3 region has the DNA TGTGCCAGCAGTTTGGGGACAGATTTCACAGATACGCAGTATTTT. As protein: CASSLGTDFTDTQYF. The entire variable domain, with the rest obtained from reference TRBV5-4 and TRBJ2-3, is as follows: ETGVTQSPTHLIKTRGQQVTLRCSSQSGHNTVSWYQQALGQGPQFIFQYYREEENGRGNFPPRFSGLQFPNYSSELNVNALELDDSALYLCASSLGTDFTDTQYFGPGTRLTVL.

This chain uses TRBV6-1 with TRBJ1-5, with D uncertain. This CDR3 has 15 residues. Trimming left V 3 bases short and J 7 bases short, with 16 bases between. Germline V lookup: CDR1 MNHNS, CDR2 SASEGT. The DNA for the CDR3 is TGTGCCAGCAGTGAGGACGGCCTCCCCGGGCAGCCCCAGCATTTT. Protein: CASSEDGLPGQPQHF.

The chain couples TRBV30 to TRBJ2-5; 7 bases are shared with TRBD1. The J segment lost 6 bases and the V segment lost 5 bases, leaving 6 bases of the junction unmatched. The CDR3 consists of 12 residues. Germline CDR1 is GTSNPN and CDR2 is SVGIG (reference sequence). CDR3 loop: CAWRGGAKTQYF. The CDR3 DNA follows: TGTGCCTGGCGAGGGGGCGCAAAGACCCAGTACTTC.

The chain recombines TRBV6-1 with TRBJ1-1; TRBD1 agrees at 11 bases. The CDR3 is 15 amino acids. Per the germline V gene, CDR1 is MNHNS and CDR2 is SASEGT. The junction had 2 bases not matched to a gene; V was cut back by 3 bases and J by 2 bases. The CDR3 DNA sequence: TGTGCCAGCAGTGATTGGACAGGGGGCAACACTGAAGCTTTCTTT. As protein: CASSDWTGGNTEAFF.

V and J are TRBV6-6 and TRBJ1-1; D gene unclear. The CDR3 consists of 11 residues. CDR1 MNHNY and CDR2 SVGAGI come from the germline V gene (reference sequence). V lost 2 bases, J lost 11 bases, and 9 bases lay in between. The CDR3 loop reads CASSYRTGAFF. The CDR3, as DNA: TGTGCCAGCAGTTACCGGACTGGGGCTTTCTTT.

This clone came up once. V and J are TRBV15 and TRBJ2-1; 10 bases match TRBD2. CDR1 LNHNV and CDR2 YYDKDF come from the germline V gene (reference sequence). The junction had 4 bases not matched to a gene; V was cut back by 1 base and J by 4 bases. This CDR3 has 16 residues. The DNA of the CDR3 is TGTGCCACCAGCAGAGGGAGTAGCGGGAGGTACAATGAGCAGTTCTTC. Translating gives CATSRGSSGRYNEQFF.

The V call is TRBV19, the J call TRBJ1-5, with 12 nucleotides matching TRBD1. V dropped 7 bases and J dropped 2; count of bases not matched to a gene: 9. Germline loops: CDR1 LNHDA, CDR2 SQIVND (reference sequence). This CDR3 contains 17 residues. The CDR3 coding sequence is TGTGCCAGTACATTTGGGACAGGGGGCTATGGCAATCAGCCCCAGCATTTT. Translating gives CASTFGTGGYGNQPQHF.

The gene calls are TRBV7-9 and TRBJ2-7; D gene ambiguous. Germline V gives CDR1 SEHNR, CDR2 FQNEAQ (reference sequence). V shed 5 bases and J shed 6 bases, with 14 bases lying between them. The CDR3 is 13 residues long. The CDR3 reads CASSQISYGEQYF. The CDR3, as DNA: TGTGCCAGCAGCCAGATATCTTATGGCGAGCAGTACTTC.

The chain employs TRBV29-1 and TRBJ1-2; D remains ambiguous. The CDR3 contains 13 residues. Germline V gene sequence: CDR1 SQVTM, CDR2 ANQGSEA. V lost 3 bases, J lost 8 bases, and 16 bases lay in between. The CDR3 region is CSVDADGRGGYTF. CDR3 DNA sequence: TGCAGCGTTGACGCGGACGGCCGAGGGGGCTACACCTTC.

The V call is TRBV9, the J call TRBJ2-1; D perhaps matches TRBD2 (5 bases). Deletions cut 2 bases from V and 6 bases from J, with 9 bases between. The CDR3 loop spans 13 amino acids. Germline-derived CDR1 and CDR2 are SGDLS and YYNGEE. The DNA for the CDR3 is TGTGCCAGCAGCGTCGAGCGGTCCAATGAGCAGTTCTTC. It codes for CASSVERSNEQFF.

This chain joins TRBV4-3 and TRBJ1-1; D ambiguous. Germline V gene sequence: CDR1 LGHNA, CDR2 YSLEER. This CDR3 has 13 residues. V lost 1 base to trimming and J lost 5 bases, with 8 bases between them. This chain's CDR3 is CASSQGAQTEAFF. The CDR3 DNA reads TGCGCCAGCAGCCAAGGGGCTCAGACTGAAGCTTTCTTT.

This clone was observed a handful of times. The genes are TRBV29-1 and TRBJ2-7; 11 bases match TRBD1. CDR1 and CDR2 (germline): SQVTM, ANQGSEA. The CDR3 runs 15 residues. V gave up 2 bases and J gave up 1 base; unmatched junction bases: 4. The CDR3 loop is CSVESGQGDSYEQYF. The CDR3 region has the DNA TGCAGCGTTGAATCGGGACAGGGGGATTCCTACGAGCAGTACTTC.

The rearrangement joins TRBV10-3 to TRBJ1-4, with D perhaps TRBD1 (6 bases). Deletions cut 7 bases from V and 5 bases from J, with 14 bases between. The CDR3 spans 14 residues. In germline, CDR1 is ENHRY, CDR2 SYGVKD. The CDR3 DNA reads as TGTGCCATCAAGAAGGACAGTTTGAATGAAAAACTGTTTTTT. Translation: CAIKKDSLNEKLFF.

The chain combines TRBV2 with TRBJ2-3; a weak D match, TRBD1 (7 bases). The CDR3 extends over 16 amino acids. From germline, CDR1 is SNHLY and CDR2 FYNNEI. Between the trimmed V and J ends, which lost 6 bases and 0 bases, there was a span of 16 bases. CDR3 loop: CASSMQGGYSTDTQYF. CDR3 DNA: TGTGCCAGCAGCATGCAGGGGGGATATAGCACAGATACGCAGTATTTT.

This clone was detected a few times. The V and J genes are TRBV7-6 and TRBJ1-1; D is unclear. The V gene lost 2 bases and the J gene lost 1 base, with 5 bases spanning the gap. CDR1 SGHVS and CDR2 FNYEAQ come from the germline V gene. CDR3 size: 13 residues. The chain's CDR3 is CASSLSGNTEAFF. CDR3 nucleotides: TGTGCCAGCAGCTTAAGTGGGAACACTGAAGCTTTCTTT.

The V and J genes are TRBV5-1 and TRBJ1-1; the D gene is possibly TRBD1 (6 bases). This CDR3 region has 15 residues. V was cut by 3 bases and J by 5 bases, with 17 bases left in between. Germline V CDR1 and CDR2: SGHRS, YFSETQ. The chain's CDR3 is CASSSTGGGLTEAFF. The CDR3 region has the DNA TGCGCCAGCAGCTCCACGGGAGGGGGGCTAACTGAAGCTTTCTTT.

The chain is built from TRBV28 and TRBJ2-5, with no clear D. Germline V gives CDR1 MDHEN, CDR2 SYDVKM. V lost 8 bases, J lost 4 bases, and 5 bases lay in between. The CDR3 spans 10 residues. This CDR3 is CASGGETQYF. The CDR3 coding sequence is TGTGCCAGCGGCGGAGAGACCCAGTACTTC.